A single sample is the source of the 27 T cell receptor beta chains below, sequenced in a study of early T cells in non-severe SARS-CoV-2 infection. TCRdb analysed the 5' RACE reads with MiXCR anew, one entry per CDR3 protein. The table records more than 90,000 distinct CDR3 sequences, under 15% of them present only once. Sequencing used whole blood. Every receptor here comes from an adult who was a healthcare worker with PCR-confirmed SARS-CoV-2 infection or an uninfected control (not recorded which).

This clonotype showed up just a few times. The V gene is TRBV11-2, the J gene TRBJ1-2; 9 positions agree with TRBD1. V lost 5 bases and J lost 6; bases outside the gene matches: 4. The germline gives CDR1 SGHAT, CDR2 FQNNGV. The CDR3 is made up of 13 amino acids. CDR3 in DNA: TGTGCCAGCAGCCGACAGGGGGTAGATGGCTACACCTTC. This sequence encodes CASSRQGVDGYTF.

This clonotype was counted at least ten times. The chain joins TRBV20-1 to TRBJ1-2, with D tentatively TRBD1 (6 bases). The V gene's germline CDR1 is DFQATT and CDR2 SNEGSKA (reference sequence). This CDR3 contains 16 residues. Trimming left V 0 bases short and J 4 bases short, with 18 bases between. The CDR3 here is CSARDPRRGFSYGYTF. Here the CDR3 DNA reads TGCAGTGCTAGAGATCCACGGAGGGGGTTCTCCTATGGCTACACCTTC.

This clonotype was recorded at least ten times. The chain combines TRBV5-5 with TRBJ1-5, with 7 bases matching TRBD1. The CDR3 length is 15 residues. CDR1 SGHKS and CDR2 YYEKEE come from the germline V gene (reference sequence). Trimming cost V 4 bases and J 4 bases; bases outside gene matches: 8. The CDR3, as DNA: TGTGCCAGCAGCCCCGGGACAGCAAGGAATCAGCCCCAGCATTTT. As protein: CASSPGTARNQPQHF.

A note on this clonotype: This could be a read error, since a much larger clone is one nucleotide away. The chain uses TRBV4-1 and TRBJ1-2; 8 bases map to TRBD1. This CDR3 has 16 amino acids. V dropped 4 bases and J dropped 7; count of bases not matched to a gene: 14. Germline V gene data show CDR1 as MGHRA and CDR2 as YSYEKL. The CDR3 DNA follows: TGCGCCAGCAGCCGACCTCCCGCGACAGGGGAACTTGGCTACACCTTC. Translated, it gives CASSRPPATGELGYTF.

This clonotype showed up just a few times. The chain combines TRBV7-2 with TRBJ1-2; D is uncertain. This CDR3 has 13 amino acids. Trimming stripped 2 bases from V and 4 bases from J, with 8 bases between. CDR1 is SGHTA and CDR2 is FQGNSA in the germline V gene. The CDR3 is CASSLLGGYGYTF. In DNA, the CDR3 is TGTGCCAGCAGCTTACTGGGTGGCTATGGCTACACCTTC.

This clonotype was counted many times. The CDR3 sequence: CSAKDRVYNSPLHF. The CDR3, as DNA: TGCAGTGCTAAGGACAGGGTCTATAATTCACCCCTCCACTTT. The genes are TRBV20-1 and TRBJ1-6; 8 positions agree with TRBD1. Germline V gene data show CDR1 as DFQATT and CDR2 as SNEGSKA (reference sequence). The CDR3 is made up of 14 amino acids. The V gene end was trimmed by 4 bases and the J gene end by 3 bases; junction bases not matched to a gene: 2.

This clonotype showed up many times. The chain recombines TRBV28 with TRBJ1-1; no reliable D call. The CDR3 has 14 amino acids. Trimming took off 7 bases at V and 1 base at J, with 13 bases between the two ends. Germline values: CDR1 MDHEN, CDR2 SYDVKM. CDR3: CASTIGRQNTEAFF. The DNA for the CDR3 is TGTGCCAGCACAATCGGGAGACAGAACACTGAAGCTTTCTTT.

The V call is TRBV3-1, the J call TRBJ1-1; unclear D gene. The germline V gene encodes CDR1 LGHDT and CDR2 YNNKEL (reference sequence). There are 14 residues in the CDR3. V lost 3 bases, J lost 1 base, and 9 bases lay in between. The CDR3 here is CASSQIFPNTEAFF. DNA of the CDR3: TGTGCCAGCAGCCAGATCTTCCCGAACACTGAAGCTTTCTTT.

The CDR3 DNA sequence: TGCGCCAGCAGCTCCGATACTAGTTCCAAAAACATTCAGTACTTC. The encoded protein is CASSSDTSSKNIQYF. The V call is TRBV5-1, the J call TRBJ2-4, with TRBD2 as a possible D gene (5 bases). The CDR3 totals 15 residues. Germline values: CDR1 SGHRS, CDR2 YFSETQ. Trimming removed 3 bases from V and 2 bases from J, with 12 bases in between.

In this sample, this clonotype turned up many times. J is TRBJ1-4 and V is TRBV7-9; 8 bases agree with TRBD1. The CDR3 extends over 14 amino acids. Germline CDR1 reads SEHNR; CDR2 reads FQNEAQ (reference sequence). The ends lost 5 bases at V and 7 bases at J; junction bases unmatched: 6. CDR3 loop: CASSLGQGFEKLFF. CDR3 DNA sequence: TGTGCCAGCAGCCTTGGACAGGGATTTGAAAAACTGTTTTTT.

This rearrangement joins TRBV3-1 to TRBJ2-5, with D unclear. V lost 0 bases, J lost 7 bases, and 6 bases lay in between. Looked up from germline, CDR1 is LGHDT and CDR2 is YNNKEL (reference sequence). The CDR3 runs 12 residues. This chain's CDR3 is CASSQDRGTQYF. The CDR3 DNA reads as TGTGCCAGCAGCCAAGACCGCGGGACCCAGTACTTC.

This chain uses TRBV29-1 with TRBJ2-5, with a tentative D call TRBD1 (5 bases). V dropped 5 bases and J dropped 2 bases, with 18 bases sitting between them. Germline CDR1 is SQVTM and CDR2 is ANQGSEA. This CDR3 region has 15 residues. The CDR3 reads CSVLRGSVFQETQYF. CDR3 DNA: TGCAGCGTTCTTAGGGGCAGTGTGTTTCAAGAGACCCAGTACTTC.

This clonotype has more than one count but fewer than ten. The chain has TRBV6-6 and TRBJ2-3, with 7 bases that match TRBD1. The CDR3 contains 14 residues. Germline loops: CDR1 MNHNY, CDR2 SVGAGI (reference sequence). The junction had 2 bases not matched to a gene; V was cut back by 4 bases and J by 1 base. In nucleotides, the CDR3 is TGTGCCAGCAGTTCCGGGACAGGCACAGATACGCAGTATTTT. The encoded protein is CASSSGTGTDTQYF.

This clonotype appeared a few times. A junction boundary mismatches the germline segment, possibly from a read error. The chain links TRBV7-7 to TRBJ1-3; 8 bases agree with TRBD1. CDR3 size: 14 residues. Looked up from germline, CDR1 is SSHAT and CDR2 is FNYEAQ (reference sequence). DNA of the CDR3: TGTGCTAGCAGCCAGGGGACAGGCGGAAACACTATATATTTT. Translating gives CASSQGTGGNTIYF.

Many counts were recorded for this clonotype. This chain links TRBV3-1 with TRBJ2-3, with 12 nucleotides matching TRBD2. This CDR3 is built from 17 residues. V was pared by 3 bases and J by 4 bases, with 8 bases of the junction left unmatched. CDR1 is LGHDT, CDR2 YNNKEL, per germline (reference sequence). The CDR3 reads CASSQDLTSGGSDTQYF. The CDR3 region has the DNA TGTGCCAGCAGCCAGGACCTGACTAGCGGGGGTTCAGATACGCAGTATTTT.

CDR3 DNA: TGTGCCACCAATCCGGGACCCGCGGCGCGGGAGCTGTTTTTT. Protein product: CATNPGPAARELFF. This chain uses TRBV24-1 with TRBJ2-2, with D possibly being TRBD1 or TRBD2 (5 bases each). This CDR3 contains 14 residues. V gave up 8 bases and J gave up 9 bases, with 18 bases separating them. Germline lookup yields CDR1 KGHDR and CDR2 SFDVKD.

There are a few counts of this clonotype. V is TRBV7-2 and J is TRBJ2-4; TRBD1 might be the D (6 bases). Germline V gives CDR1 SGHTA, CDR2 FQGNSA. This CDR3 region has 14 residues. Trimming removed 1 base from V and 5 bases from J, with 9 bases in between. CDR3 region: CASSLDGTQNIQYF. DNA of the CDR3: TGTGCCAGCAGCTTAGACGGGACACAAAACATTCAGTACTTC.

This clonotype came up once. J is TRBJ2-3 and V is TRBV5-6; 7 nucleotides agree with TRBD2. The V gene end was trimmed by 4 bases and the J gene end by 5 bases; junction bases not matched to a gene: 1. Germline V lookup: CDR1 SGHDT, CDR2 YYEEEE. The CDR3 contains 12 residues. This CDR3 is CASSPGGDTQYF. CDR3 sequence (DNA): TGTGCCAGCAGCCCGGGGGGAGATACGCAGTATTTT.

This clonotype was seen a handful of times. The chain recombines TRBV6-2 or TRBV6-3 with TRBJ1-1; possible D gene TRBD1, 6 bases. The CDR3 runs 13 residues. Per germline, CDR1 MNHEY and CDR2 SVGEGT. The V gene lost 4 bases and the J gene lost 5 bases, with 11 bases spanning the gap. The CDR3 coding sequence is TGTGCCAGCAGTTTAACAGGGTGGACTGAAGCTTTCTTT. The encoded protein is CASSLTGWTEAFF.

The chain is built from TRBV20-1 and TRBJ2-6, with D hard to call. Trimming pared 4 bases from V and 7 bases from J, leaving 5 bases between. The germline CDR1 and CDR2 sequences are DFQATT and SNEGSKA (reference sequence). CDR3 size: 11 residues. The CDR3 region is CSANLANVLTF. The CDR3 DNA reads TGCAGTGCTAACCTTGCCAACGTCCTGACTTTC.

This clonotype turned up a few times. The J gene is TRBJ2-5, the V gene TRBV14; TRBD2 matches at 8 bases. V lost 2 bases to trimming and J lost 5 bases; unmatched junction nucleotides: 7. The germline gives CDR1 SGHDN, CDR2 FVKESK. The CDR3 runs to 15 residues. The CDR3 loop is CASSQIAGGRETQYF. DNA of the CDR3: TGTGCCAGCAGCCAAATCGCGGGGGGCCGTGAGACCCAGTACTTC.

This chain's CDR3 is CATSRQTGLGKETQYF. In nucleotides, the CDR3 is TGTGCCACCAGCAGACAGACAGGTTTGGGGAAAGAGACCCAGTACTTC. The rearrangement uses TRBV15 and TRBJ2-5, with D tentatively TRBD1 (6 bases). CDR3 size: 16 residues. Germline V gene data show CDR1 as LNHNV and CDR2 as YYDKDF (reference sequence). Trimming left V 2 bases short and J 3 bases short, with 16 bases between.

Ten or more counts support this clonotype. The V call is TRBV29-1, the J call TRBJ1-4; 7 bases fit TRBD1. Germline V lookup: CDR1 SQVTM, CDR2 ANQGSEA. The J segment lost 4 bases and the V segment lost 5 bases, leaving 4 bases of the junction unmatched. The CDR3 has 13 residues. CDR3 nucleotides: TGCAGCGTTCAGGACAGGTTTAATGAAAAACTGTTTTTT. As protein: CSVQDRFNEKLFF.

In its sample, this clonotype was seen many times. This sequence joins TRBV5-1 and TRBJ1-2; D not certain. V lost 4 bases, J lost 6 bases, and 13 bases lay in between. CDR1 and CDR2 (germline): SGHRS, YFSETQ. The CDR3 length is 13 residues. The CDR3 DNA follows: TGCGCCAGCAGCCCTGAGGGCACGGATGGCTACACCTTC. It codes for CASSPEGTDGYTF.

The table lists this clonotype with a count of one. It may be a read error: a sequence one base away is much more abundant. The chain is built from TRBV18 and TRBJ2-2; D perhaps matches TRBD2 (6 bases). The CDR3 is 14 residues long. Germline V gives CDR1 KGHSH, CDR2 LQKENI. The CDR3 DNA sequence: TGTGCCAGCTTACCACTCGCGGGAACCGGGGAGCTGTTTTTT. This encodes CASLPLAGTGELFF.

The chain links TRBV28 to TRBJ1-2, with D uncertain. The CDR3 sequence is 11 residues long. V was trimmed by 2 bases and J by 4 bases, leaving 2 bases between them. Germline assignment: CDR1 MDHEN and CDR2 SYDVKM. CDR3 loop: CASSLLYGYTF. The CDR3 DNA reads TGTGCCAGCAGTTTACTCTATGGCTACACCTTC.

To note about this clonotype: Germline and junction disagree at one end, which may indicate a read error. The chain is built from TRBV29-1 and TRBJ1-1; possibly TRBD1 for D (6 bases). Germline CDR1 reads SQVTM; CDR2 reads ANQGSEA. This CDR3 has 11 amino acids. This CDR3 reads CSVDGGLTELF. The CDR3 nucleotides read TGCAGCGTTGACGGGGGCCTGACGGAACTATTT. Looking up the rest from reference TRBV29-1 and TRBJ1-1 gives the full variable domain: SAVISQKPSRDICQRGTSLTIQCQVDSQVTMMFWYRQQPGQSLTLIATANQGSEATYESGFVIDKFPISRPNLTFSTLTVSNMSPEDSSIYLCSVDGGLTELFGQGTRLTVV.